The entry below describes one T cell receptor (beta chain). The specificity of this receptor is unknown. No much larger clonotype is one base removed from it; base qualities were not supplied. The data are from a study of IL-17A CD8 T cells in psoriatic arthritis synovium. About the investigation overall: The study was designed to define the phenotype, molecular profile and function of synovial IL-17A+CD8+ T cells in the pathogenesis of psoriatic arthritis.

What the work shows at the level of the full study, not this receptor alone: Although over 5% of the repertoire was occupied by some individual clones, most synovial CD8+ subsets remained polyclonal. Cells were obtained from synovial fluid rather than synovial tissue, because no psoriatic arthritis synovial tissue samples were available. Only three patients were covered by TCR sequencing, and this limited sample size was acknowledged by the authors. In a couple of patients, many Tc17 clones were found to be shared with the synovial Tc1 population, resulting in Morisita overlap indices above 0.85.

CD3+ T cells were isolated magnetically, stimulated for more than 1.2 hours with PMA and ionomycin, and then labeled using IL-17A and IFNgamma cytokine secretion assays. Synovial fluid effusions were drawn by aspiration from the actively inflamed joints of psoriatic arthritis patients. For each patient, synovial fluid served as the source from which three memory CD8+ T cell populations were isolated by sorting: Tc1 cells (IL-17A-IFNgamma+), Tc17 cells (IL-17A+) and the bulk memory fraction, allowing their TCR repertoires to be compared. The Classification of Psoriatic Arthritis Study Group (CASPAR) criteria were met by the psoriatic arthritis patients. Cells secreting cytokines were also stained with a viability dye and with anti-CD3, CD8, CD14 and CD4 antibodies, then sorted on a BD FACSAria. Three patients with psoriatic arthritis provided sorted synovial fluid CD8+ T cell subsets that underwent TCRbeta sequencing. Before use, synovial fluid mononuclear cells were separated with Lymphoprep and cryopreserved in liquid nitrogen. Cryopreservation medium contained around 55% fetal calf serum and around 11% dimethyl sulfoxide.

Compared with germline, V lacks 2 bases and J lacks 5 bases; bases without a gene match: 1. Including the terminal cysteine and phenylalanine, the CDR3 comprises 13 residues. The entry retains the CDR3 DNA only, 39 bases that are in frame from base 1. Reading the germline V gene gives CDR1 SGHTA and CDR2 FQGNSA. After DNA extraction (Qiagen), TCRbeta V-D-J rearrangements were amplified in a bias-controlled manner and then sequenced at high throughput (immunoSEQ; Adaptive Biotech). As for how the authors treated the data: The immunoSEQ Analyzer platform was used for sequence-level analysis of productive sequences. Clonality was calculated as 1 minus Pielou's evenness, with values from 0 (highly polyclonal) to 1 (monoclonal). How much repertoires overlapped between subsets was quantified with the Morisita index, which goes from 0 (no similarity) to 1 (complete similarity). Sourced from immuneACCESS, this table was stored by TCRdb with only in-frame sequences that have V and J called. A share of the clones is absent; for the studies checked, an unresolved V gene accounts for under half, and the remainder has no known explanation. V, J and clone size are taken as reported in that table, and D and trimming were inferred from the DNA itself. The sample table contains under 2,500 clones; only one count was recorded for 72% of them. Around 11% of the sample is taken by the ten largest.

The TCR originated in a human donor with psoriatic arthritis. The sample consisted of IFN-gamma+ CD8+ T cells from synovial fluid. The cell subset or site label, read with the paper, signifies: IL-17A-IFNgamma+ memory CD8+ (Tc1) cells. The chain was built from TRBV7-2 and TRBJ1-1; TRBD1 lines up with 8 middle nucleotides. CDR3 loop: CASSLRQGTEAFF. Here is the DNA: TGTGCCAGCAGCTTAAGACAGGGGACTGAAGCTTTCTTT.